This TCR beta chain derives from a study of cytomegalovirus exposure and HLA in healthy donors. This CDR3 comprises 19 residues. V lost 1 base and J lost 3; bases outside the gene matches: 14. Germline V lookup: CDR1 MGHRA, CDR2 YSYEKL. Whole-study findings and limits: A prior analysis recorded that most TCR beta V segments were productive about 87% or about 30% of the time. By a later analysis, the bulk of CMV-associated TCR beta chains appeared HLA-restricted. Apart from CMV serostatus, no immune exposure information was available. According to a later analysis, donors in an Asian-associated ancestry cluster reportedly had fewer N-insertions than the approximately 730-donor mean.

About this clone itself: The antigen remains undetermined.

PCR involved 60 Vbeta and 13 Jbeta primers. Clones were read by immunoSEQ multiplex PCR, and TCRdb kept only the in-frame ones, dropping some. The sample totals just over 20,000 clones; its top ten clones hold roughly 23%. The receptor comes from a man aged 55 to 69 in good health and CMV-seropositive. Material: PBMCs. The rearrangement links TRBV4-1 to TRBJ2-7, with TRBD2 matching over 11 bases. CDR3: CASSQATGLADLGLYEQYF. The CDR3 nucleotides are TGCGCCAGCAGCCAAGCGACGGGACTAGCGGATCTGGGGCTCTACGAGCAGTACTTC.